One T cell receptor beta chain is described in this entry. What it binds is not known. The investigators reverse transcribed all of the isolated RNA, so they sequenced expressed TCRB transcripts. The method was immunoSEQ multiplex PCR; TCRdb's version includes in-frame clones alone and lacks a portion of them. The sample records a few hundred thousand clones, about 30% being singletons. The single heparinised draw taken from each donor contained about 100 mL of blood on average. Stem cell-like memory, regulatory, central memory and naive CD4+ cells were sorted via CD45RO/CCR7/CD25/CD127/CD95/CD27. This sample was taken from a study of beta chain features in type 1 diabetes. The V gene's germline CDR1 is MNHNS and CDR2 SASEGT. The CDR3 covers 13 residues. Trimming removed 7 bases at V and 1 base at J, with 10 bases between. Study-wide results and caveats: High TCR expression in some cells could lead to their over-representation in cDNA sequencing. A pattern of fewer insertions and more deletions at VDJ junctions was seen in type 1 diabetes patients.

Sample: naive CD4+ T cells from blood. The TCR comes from a man younger than 35 in good health. This rearrangement joins TRBV6-1 to TRBJ2-5; no clear D gene. CDR3 sequence reads: CASMASRQETQYF. CDR3 in DNA: TGTGCCAGCATGGCTAGTCGCCAAGAGACCCAGTACTTC.